Below, 27 T cell receptor beta chains from the same sample are listed, as sequenced in a study of blood T cell repertoires in COVID-19 (dated by TCRdb to the early 2020s). The library relied on the immunoSEQ multiplex PCR assay. TCRdb's version of the immuneACCESS table is confined to in-frame rearrangements and falls short of the full clone set. An unresolved V gene accounts for under half of the shortfall where checked; the remainder is of unknown origin. Across this sample there are 200,000 to 250,000 clones, with 85% to 90% seen only once. The ten largest clones represent about 14% of the sample. The source material was PBMCs or T cells enriched from blood (not recorded which). These receptors were taken from a man aged 25 to 45 who had been exposed to COVID-19.

The V and J genes are TRBV11-2 and TRBJ2-7, with D maybe TRBD1 (6 bases). This CDR3 comprises 12 residues. V was trimmed by 5 bases and J by 4 bases, leaving 9 bases between them. The germline V gene encodes CDR1 SGHAT and CDR2 FQNNGV. The CDR3 region is CASSLTGYEQYF. CDR3 sequence (DNA): TGTGCCAGCAGCCTTACAGGGTACGAGCAGTACTTC.

The rearrangement joins TRBV15 to TRBJ2-3; 11 positions agree with TRBD2. There are 16 residues in the CDR3. Looked up from germline, CDR1 is LNHNV and CDR2 is YYDKDF (reference sequence). V shed 3 bases and J 3 bases; nucleotides not matched to a gene: 5. This chain's CDR3 is CATSRYGTSGTDTQYF. The CDR3 bases are TGTGCCACCAGCAGGTACGGGACTAGCGGTACAGATACGCAGTATTTT.

V is TRBV6-5 and J is TRBJ2-7; TRBD1 agrees at 10 bases. Germline CDR1 and CDR2: MNHEY and SVGAGI. CDR3 length: 15 amino acids. The trim removed 6 bases at V and 6 bases at J, leaving 11 bases unmatched. The CDR3 sequence is CASSTEGQGPPEQYF. DNA for the CDR3: TGTGCCAGCAGCACCGAGGGACAGGGGCCTCCCGAGCAGTACTTC.

The chain has TRBV11-2 and TRBJ1-2; D may be TRBD1 (5 bases). This CDR3 contains 13 residues. Germline loops: CDR1 SGHAT, CDR2 FQNNGV. Between the trimmed V and J ends, which lost 5 bases and 8 bases, there was a span of 15 bases. The CDR3 DNA reads as TGTGCCAGCAGCCCAGGGTTAGAAACCGGCTACACCTTC. Its translation: CASSPGLETGYTF.

The chain carries TRBV30 and TRBJ2-1; TRBD2 is a possible D gene (6 bases). The CDR3 length is 15 residues. Trimming left V 4 bases short and J 2 bases short, with 15 bases between. Germline V gives CDR1 GTSNPN, CDR2 SVGIG (reference sequence). The CDR3: CAWTVGGDPYNEQFF. The CDR3 nucleotides are TGTGCCTGGACTGTAGGAGGGGACCCCTACAATGAGCAGTTCTTC.

The chain couples TRBV15 to TRBJ1-6; TRBD1 is a possible D gene (5 bases). CDR3 length: 16 residues. The V gene's germline CDR1 is LNHNV and CDR2 YYDKDF (reference sequence). V was pared by 2 bases and J by 9 bases, with 17 bases between. The CDR3 spells CATSRQAGRVVSPLHF. CDR3 sequence (DNA): TGTGCCACCAGCAGACAGGCCGGCAGGGTAGTTTCACCCCTCCACTTT.

The chain uses TRBV6-5 and TRBJ1-2; a possible D gene is TRBD1 (5 bases). V shed 4 bases and J shed 8 bases, with 14 bases lying between them. Germline values: CDR1 MNHEY, CDR2 SVGAGI. CDR3 size: 13 residues. The CDR3 DNA sequence: TGTGCCAGCAGTTCGCTGGGGGGTGAGGGCTACACCTTC. Encoded protein: CASSSLGGEGYTF.

This clone came up once. The chain uses TRBV19 and TRBJ2-2; 9 bases agree with TRBD1. V lost 5 bases, J lost 6 bases, and 7 bases stayed unmatched. Germline CDR1 and CDR2: LNHDA and SQIVND (reference sequence). The CDR3 has 15 amino acids. The CDR3 nucleotides are TGTGCCAGTAGTCCTCGACAGGGGGGCGCCGGGGAGCTGTTTTTT. Translating gives CASSPRQGGAGELFF.

The gene calls are TRBV2 and TRBJ1-6; the D is unclear. The length of the CDR3 is 16 residues. Germline-derived CDR1 and CDR2 are SNHLY and FYNNEI. Trimming stripped 3 bases from V and 7 bases from J, with 16 bases between. The CDR3 coding sequence is TGTGCCAGCAGTGATCGTAGAGGGAATGGAAATTCACCCCTCCACTTT. This codes for CASSDRRGNGNSPLHF.

CDR3: CSATDTDTQYF. In DNA, the CDR3 is TGCAGTGCCACAGACACAGATACGCAGTATTTT. The chain couples TRBV20-1 to TRBJ2-3; no reliable D call. The germline V gene encodes CDR1 DFQATT and CDR2 SNEGSKA (reference sequence). V shed 6 bases and J shed 2 bases, with 6 bases lying between them. This CDR3 has 11 amino acids.

CDR3 sequence: CASSPRDRGFTGELFF. The CDR3 DNA sequence: TGTGCCAGCAGCCCCCGGGACAGGGGATTTACCGGGGAGCTGTTTTTT. The chain uses TRBV7-9 and TRBJ2-2; 10 positions match TRBD1. The CDR3 runs to 16 residues. Germline CDR1 SEHNR, CDR2 FQNEAQ (reference sequence). Trimming at V came to 5 bases and at J to 5 bases, leaving 8 bases not matched to a gene.

CDR3 loop: CASSVEATGKSSSYGYTF. The CDR3 DNA reads TGTGCCAGCAGCGTAGAAGCGACAGGGAAGAGTTCTTCCTATGGCTACACCTTC. The chain couples TRBV9 to TRBJ1-2, with 7 bases identical to TRBD1. This CDR3 has 18 amino acids. Trimming cost V 0 bases and J 4 bases; bases outside gene matches: 15. Looked up from germline, CDR1 is SGDLS and CDR2 is YYNGEE.

J is TRBJ1-2 and V is TRBV10-1; 7 nucleotides agree with TRBD1. There are 13 residues in the CDR3. V was clipped by 3 bases and J by 8 bases; unmatched bases: 6. CDR1 and CDR2 from the germline V gene are WNHNN and SYGVQD (reference sequence). The CDR3 region is CASSEDRARGYTF. In DNA form, the CDR3 reads TGCGCCAGCAGTGAAGACAGGGCGAGGGGCTACACCTTC.

This chain uses TRBV3-1 (or the pseudogene TRBV3-2) with TRBJ2-5, with 7 bases matching TRBD1. Germline trimming cut 5 bases from V and 0 bases from J; bases unmatched to any gene: 9. Germline V gives CDR1 LGHDT, CDR2 YNNKEL (reference sequence). The CDR3 contains 16 residues. The CDR3 region is CASSKGGRGDQETQYF. CDR3 DNA sequence: TGTGCCAGCAGCAAAGGGGGCAGGGGCGACCAAGAGACCCAGTACTTC.

J is TRBJ2-3 and V is TRBV2; D is perhaps TRBD2 (7 bases). V was shortened by 6 bases and J by 8 bases, with 18 bases between the two germline ends. This CDR3 has 14 amino acids. Germline assignment: CDR1 SNHLY and CDR2 FYNNEI. CDR3: CASSGGGAVGTQYF. The CDR3 region has the DNA TGTGCCAGCAGCGGAGGGGGGGCTGTTGGTACGCAGTATTTT.

This CDR3 is CASSYTGTESGGQFF. CDR3 DNA sequence: TGCGCCAGCAGCTACACCGGGACAGAATCAGGAGGGCAGTTCTTC. This chain links TRBV4-1 with TRBJ2-1; 7 bases match TRBD1. Germline V lookup: CDR1 MGHRA, CDR2 YSYEKL. Trimming took 5 bases from V and 12 from J; bases not matched to a gene: 16. The CDR3 has 15 residues.

The J gene is TRBJ1-2, the V gene TRBV7-2; D not certain. The length of the CDR3 is 15 residues. Deletions cut 5 bases from V and 0 bases from J, with 13 bases between. Germline CDR1 and CDR2: SGHTA and FQGNSA. The CDR3 sequence is CASSLSTRTNYGYTF. Here the CDR3 DNA reads TGTGCCAGCAGCCTATCGACAAGGACTAACTATGGCTACACCTTC.

The chain has TRBV15 and TRBJ1-1, with unresolved D. The germline V and J ends were trimmed by 6 bases and 11 bases, with 19 bases remaining between them. The germline gives CDR1 LNHNV, CDR2 YYDKDF (reference sequence). The CDR3 consists of 13 residues. The CDR3 nucleotides are TGTGCCACCAGGAGAATTGGAGGCGATACGGCTTTCTTT. Residues: CATRRIGGDTAFF.

The V call is TRBV2, the J call TRBJ2-1; TRBD2 agrees at 11 bases. This CDR3 has 15 amino acids. CDR1 and CDR2 (germline): SNHLY, FYNNEI. V dropped 7 bases and J dropped 4; count of bases not matched to a gene: 6. DNA for the CDR3: TGTGCCAGCAAACCGGGACTAGCGGTATACAATGAGCAGTTCTTC. Amino acids: CASKPGLAVYNEQFF.

The chain has TRBV2 and TRBJ2-5, with D possibly being TRBD1 (6 bases). Trimming shortened V by 6 bases and J by 0 bases, and 14 bases separated the two germline ends. There are 15 residues in the CDR3. The germline V gene has CDR1 SNHLY and CDR2 FYNNEI. The CDR3 DNA reads as TGTGCCAGCAGGAATGGGGACAACTACCAAGAGACCCAGTACTTC. Its protein is CASRNGDNYQETQYF.

This chain connects TRBV7-2 to TRBJ1-2; unclear D gene. Germline loops: CDR1 SGHTA, CDR2 FQGNSA. This CDR3 has 17 residues. The ends were cut back, 3 bases at V and 8 bases at J, with 25 bases in the middle. DNA of the CDR3: TGTGCCAGCAGCTTCTTTTCGAATCGGACCCTTCCGGGAGGCTACACCTTC. Protein: CASSFFSNRTLPGGYTF.

The chain uses TRBV2 and TRBJ2-7, with 7 bases lining up with TRBD2. With 3 bases clipped from V and 5 bases from J, the junction kept 10 bases outside the gene matches. CDR1 is SNHLY and CDR2 is FYNNEI in the germline V gene. The CDR3 loop spans 15 amino acids. The CDR3 is CASSEHEYAGDEQYF. The CDR3 region has the DNA TGTGCCAGCAGTGAGCATGAGTATGCGGGGGACGAGCAGTACTTC.

The chain joins TRBV7-9 to TRBJ1-2; TRBD1 matches at 7 bases. Germline V gene lookup returns CDR1 SEHNR and CDR2 FQNEAQ (reference sequence). V dropped 5 bases and J dropped 4; count of bases not matched to a gene: 10. The CDR3 is 15 amino acids. The CDR3 protein is CASSHTQGRVYGYTF. DNA of the CDR3: TGTGCCAGCAGCCATACACAGGGGCGGGTCTATGGCTACACCTTC.

V usage is TRBV6-1 and J usage is TRBJ1-5, with 9 bases that match TRBD1. V was pared by 1 base and J by 7 bases, with 2 bases of the junction left unmatched. This CDR3 region has 14 residues. Germline loops: CDR1 MNHNS, CDR2 SASEGT. The CDR3 DNA sequence: TGTGCCAGCAGTGAAGGGACAGGGGTGCAGCCCCAGCATTTT. As protein: CASSEGTGVQPQHF.

The chain uses TRBV10-3 and TRBJ2-7; 9 positions agree with TRBD2. Trimming cost V 3 bases and J 7 bases; bases outside gene matches: 10. Germline V gene lookup returns CDR1 ENHRY and CDR2 SYGVKD. The CDR3 has 15 amino acids. The CDR3 nucleotides are TGTGCCATCAGTGACGATAGCGGGGGTGTCGGGGAGCAGTACTTC. Protein product: CAISDDSGGVGEQYF.

This rearrangement joins TRBV7-2 to TRBJ1-1; 8 bases map to TRBD1. This CDR3 is built from 15 residues. V dropped 5 bases and J dropped 5; count of bases not matched to a gene: 10. Germline assignment: CDR1 SGHTA and CDR2 FQGNSA. For the CDR3, the DNA is TGTGCCAGCAGCCCCGTGGACAGGGTTTGGACTGAAGCTTTCTTT. This translates into CASSPVDRVWTEAFF.

The chain joins TRBV3-1 (or the pseudogene TRBV3-2) to TRBJ2-3; D call uncertain. V gave up 1 base and J gave up 1 base, with 15 bases separating them. This CDR3 is 17 amino acids long. CDR1 and CDR2 from the germline V gene are LGHDT and YNNKEL (reference sequence). The CDR3 is CASSQGVSRIGTDTQYF. The CDR3 DNA sequence: TGTGCCAGCAGCCAAGGGGTTAGCCGAATAGGCACAGATACGCAGTATTTT.